The entry below describes one TCR beta chain. The antigen it binds to is not known. No base quality values were provided; no much bigger clone lies one nucleotide off. The collaborating institutions used their own protocols to collect whole blood in K2EDTA tubes. For TCRbeta analysis, collaborators shipped samples as frozen whole blood, isolated PBMCs, or DNA extracted from either of those sample types. The immunoSEQ Assay, a bias-controlled multiplex PCR, was used to amplify TCRbeta CDR3 regions from genomic DNA. For the original study's pipeline: The number of nucleated cells in each sample was estimated by amplification of reference gene primers within the assay. To quantify the absolute abundance of each unique TCRbeta CDR3 rearrangement, sequence reads were collapsed and filtered. For each sample, productive Simpson clonality was calculated by taking the square root of Simpson's diversity index across productive rearrangements. This immuneACCESS table, as held by TCRdb, lists in-frame sequences with V and J called but not all clones. Of the missing ones, under half trace to an unresolved V gene in checked studies; the others have no known cause. V and J calls and clone size come straight from that table; D and trimming were deduced from the DNA. The sample table lists around 250,000 clones, approximately 80% of them with a count of one. The ten largest account for around 9.1% of the sample.

These data belong to a study of blood T cell repertoires in COVID-19 (TCRdb year 2020). Looking at the study overall: The collaborator samples originated in the United States, Italy and Spain and spanned the acute and convalescent phases of COVID-19. Subjects who had been exposed to COVID-19, were actively infected with it, or had recovered from it provided the deeply sampled blood TCRbeta repertoires that made up the dataset. Samples were obtained from the ongoing ImmuneRACE study (first 160 participants) and from 950 to 1,500 subjects provided by 6 global collaborators. Where HLA class I and class II types were available, the types were taken from metadata supplied by the sample provider, not from assay-based typing. The repertoires were released in a freely available public database intended as a resource for research on the immune response to SARS-CoV-2. Nearly every sample came with metadata listing a de-identified subject ID, COVID-19 status, age in years and sex. The prospective study material was composed of cDNA or gDNA derived from T cells, B-cell-depleted T cells, or PBMCs.

CDR1 SGHAT and CDR2 FQNNGV are derived from the germline V gene. The CDR3 goes from the cysteine to the phenylalanine over 14 residues. The CDR3 DNA has 42 bases and is translated from base 1. V is clipped by 5 bases and J by 4 bases, and the sequence between their germline boundaries is 14 bases long. What the authors observed across the whole study: Clinical and demographic metadata were provided uncurated, with the amount varying by source and participant.

The chain is made from TRBV11-2 and TRBJ1-2, with TRBD1 perhaps the D gene, on 5 matching bases. This clonotype was sampled from a human donor in a cohort sampled during active COVID-19. The sequencing sample was made of peripheral blood. For the CDR3, the sequence is CASSLSQGTYGYTF. The DNA reads as follows: TGTGCCAGCAGCCTAAGCCAGGGTACCTATGGCTACACCTTC.